The 16 T cell receptor beta chains given below trace back to one sample, sequenced in a study of blood T cell repertoires in COVID-19 (dated by TCRdb to 2018 to 2021). The library relied on the immunoSEQ multiplex PCR assay. Here the immuneACCESS table is served through TCRdb, limited to in-frame sequences with V and J called. Missing clones are a known gap in these copies; in checked studies unresolved V genes cover under half, and the rest lacks a known reason. The sample data list approximately 240,000 clones, and 65% to 85% of these were observed just once. The ten biggest clones cover over 3% of the sample. Input material: peripheral blood. All receptors derive from a middle-aged woman with active or convalescent COVID-19.

J is TRBJ1-1 and V is TRBV5-1, with 9 nucleotides matching TRBD1. CDR3 length: 14 amino acids. The ends lost 6 bases at V and 1 base at J; junction bases unmatched: 4. The V gene's germline CDR1 is SGHRS and CDR2 YFSETQ. As DNA, the CDR3 is TGCGCCAGCACCTGGACAGGGGAGAACACTGAAGCTTTCTTT. Its translation is CASTWTGENTEAFF.

This chain links TRBV13 with TRBJ1-1, with TRBD1 as a possible D gene (5 bases). The CDR3 contains 15 residues. Germline V CDR1 and CDR2: PRHDT, FYEKMQ (reference sequence). V lost 5 bases, J lost 2 bases, and 15 bases lay in between. This CDR3 is CASSHLTGPNTEAFF. The DNA of the CDR3 is TGTGCCAGCAGCCACTTAACAGGACCAAACACTGAAGCTTTCTTT.

This rearrangement joins TRBV3-1 (or the pseudogene TRBV3-2) to TRBJ1-6, with 9 bases matching TRBD1. The CDR3 totals 18 residues. Trimming removed 7 bases from V and 6 bases from J; junction bases left unmatched: 16. Germline V CDR1 and CDR2: LGHDT, YNNKEL (reference sequence). The CDR3 DNA sequence: TGTGCCAGCACCTACGCCTCCGGGACAGGGTTATTTAATTCACCCCTCCACTTT. Translation gives CASTYASGTGLFNSPLHF.

This rearrangement joins TRBV5-4 to TRBJ2-7, with D possibly matching TRBD2 (7 bases). V was clipped by 5 bases and J by 3 bases, with 18 bases between them. This CDR3 is built from 15 residues. The germline gives CDR1 SGHNT, CDR2 YYREEE (reference sequence). As DNA, the CDR3 is TGTGCCAGCAGTCCGGCAGGCGGGGGCTTCTACGAGCAGTACTTC. Translating it yields CASSPAGGGFYEQYF.

Comments on this clone: Additional DNA sequences in this sample encode the identical CDR3. V is TRBV5-5 and J is TRBJ1-2; 7 positions agree with TRBD1. The V segment lost 0 bases and the J segment 1 base; nucleotides outside the gene matches: 3. Germline V CDR1 and CDR2: SGHKS, YYEKEE (reference sequence). This CDR3 spans 15 amino acids. The CDR3 protein is CASSLGDSVNYGYTF. As DNA, the CDR3 is TGTGCCAGCAGCTTGGGGGACAGCGTTAACTATGGCTACACCTTC.

The rearrangement links TRBV5-1 to TRBJ2-3; D may be TRBD2 (5 bases). V lost 6 bases and J lost 1, with 15 bases in between. CDR3 length: 15 amino acids. Germline V gene sequence: CDR1 SGHRS, CDR2 YFSETQ. CDR3 amino acids: CASMYLGLRTDTQYF. CDR3 sequence (DNA): TGCGCCAGCATGTACCTTGGACTTCGCACAGATACGCAGTATTTT.

The chain couples TRBV2 to TRBJ2-7; perhaps TRBD2 as D (5 bases). Germline CDR1 reads SNHLY; CDR2 reads FYNNEI. The CDR3 runs to 12 residues. The V end lost 3 bases, the J end lost 5 bases, and 8 bases lay between the germline ends. The CDR3: CASSDLGDEQYF. CDR3 bases: TGTGCCAGCAGTGATTTGGGAGACGAGCAGTACTTC.

J is TRBJ1-5 and V is TRBV6-2 or TRBV6-3, with 10 bases matching TRBD1. The junction had 7 bases not matched to a gene; V was cut back by 5 bases and J by 3 bases. Germline V CDR1 and CDR2: MNHEY, SVGEGT. This CDR3 spans 16 amino acids. The CDR3 DNA reads TGTGCCAGCAGTCAAAGGGGGACAGGGGTCAATCAGCCCCAGCATTTT. It specifies CASSQRGTGVNQPQHF.

The chain employs TRBV10-3 and TRBJ1-6; 11 positions agree with TRBD1. Germline CDR1 is ENHRY and CDR2 is SYGVKD. The CDR3 sequence is 16 residues long. With 5 bases clipped from V and 5 bases from J, the junction kept 5 bases outside the gene matches. The CDR3 DNA sequence: TGTGCCATCAGTCCCGGACAGGGGGCCAATAATTCACCCCTCCACTTT. It is translated as CAISPGQGANNSPLHF.

The chain recombines TRBV5-1 with TRBJ2-4; D might be TRBD2 (5 bases). V was shortened by 5 bases and J by 1 base, with 10 bases between the two germline ends. CDR3 length equals 14 residues. Germline V CDR1 and CDR2: SGHRS, YFSETQ. In DNA, the CDR3 is TGCGCCAGCAGTCAATCGGGGGCCAAAAACATTCAGTACTTC. Its protein is CASSQSGAKNIQYF.

This chain joins TRBV6-6 and TRBJ2-5, with TRBD1 identical over 9 bases. CDR3 length equals 14 residues. The trim removed 2 bases at V and 4 bases at J, leaving 2 bases unmatched. CDR1 MNHNY and CDR2 SVGAGI come from the germline V gene (reference sequence). Here the CDR3 reads CASSYRDRVETQYF. CDR3 bases: TGTGCCAGCAGTTACAGGGACAGGGTAGAGACCCAGTACTTC.

The chain links TRBV5-6 to TRBJ1-6, with 9 bases matching TRBD1. The CDR3 length is 15 residues. The V segment lost 5 bases and the J segment 10 bases; nucleotides outside the gene matches: 10. Germline assignment: CDR1 SGHDT and CDR2 YYEEEE. DNA for the CDR3: TGTGCCAGCAGGCTCGCAGGGACAGGGTTGTCACCCCTCCACTTT. Amino acids: CASRLAGTGLSPLHF.

V is TRBV19 and J is TRBJ1-4; weak D call: TRBD1 (5 bases). This CDR3 comprises 13 residues. Trimming left V 3 bases short and J 7 bases short, with 9 bases between. Germline lookup yields CDR1 LNHDA and CDR2 SQIVND (reference sequence). Written as DNA, the CDR3 is TGTGCCAGTAGTATGAGCGGGGGTGAAAAACTGTTTTTT. Protein product: CASSMSGGEKLFF. The full variable domain, its missing parts supplied by reference TRBV19 and TRBJ1-4, is DGGITQSPKYLFRKEGQNVTLSCEQNLNHDAMYWYRQDPGQGLRLIYYSQIVNDFQKGDIAEGYSVSREKKESFPLTVTSAQKNPTAFYLCASSMSGGEKLFFGSGTQLSVL.

This chain joins TRBV29-1 and TRBJ1-2; D is unclear. The germline V and J ends were trimmed by 4 bases and 6 bases, with 12 bases remaining between them. The CDR3 loop spans 12 amino acids. Per germline, CDR1 SQVTM and CDR2 ANQGSEA. CDR3: CSVGEFAHGYTF. The CDR3 DNA follows: TGCAGCGTTGGCGAATTTGCCCATGGCTACACCTTC.

The chain links TRBV6-5 to TRBJ1-6, with 8 positions matching TRBD1. The V gene end was trimmed by 2 bases and the J gene end by 9 bases; junction bases not matched to a gene: 9. Germline CDR1 and CDR2: MNHEY and SVGAGI. The CDR3 consists of 16 residues. The CDR3 loop is CASSYTRTGIGSPLHF. The CDR3 DNA sequence: TGTGCCAGCAGTTACACCCGGACAGGGATCGGTTCACCCCTCCACTTT.

CDR3 sequence: CASSSGGGETQYF. The DNA for the CDR3 is TGTGCCAGCAGCTCCGGGGGTGGGGAGACCCAGTACTTC. This chain uses TRBV11-2 with TRBJ2-5; TRBD2 might be the D (6 bases). Germline V gene sequence: CDR1 SGHAT, CDR2 FQNNGV. V was clipped by 4 bases and J by 5 bases, with 11 bases between them. This CDR3 has 13 amino acids.